The T cell receptor (beta chain) described here comes from a study of T cell responses to AZD1222 COVID-19 vaccine. The method was immunoSEQ multiplex PCR; TCRdb's version includes in-frame clones alone and lacks a portion of them. The sample holds about 130,000 clones, nearly 90% seen once. Germline V gene sequence: CDR1 SGHRS, CDR2 YFSETQ. V was shortened by 1 base and J by 3 bases, with 13 bases between the two germline ends. This CDR3 is 15 amino acids long. The sample in question was peripheral blood, obtained 28 days after the second AZD1222 dose. The TCR was taken from an adult who received the AZD1222 COVID-19 vaccine. The rearrangement joins TRBV5-1 to TRBJ1-1; D is ambiguous. The DNA for the CDR3 is TGCGCCAGCAGCTTGAATGGGGAGAAGGACACTGAAGCTTTCTTT. Translation gives CASSLNGEKDTEAFF.